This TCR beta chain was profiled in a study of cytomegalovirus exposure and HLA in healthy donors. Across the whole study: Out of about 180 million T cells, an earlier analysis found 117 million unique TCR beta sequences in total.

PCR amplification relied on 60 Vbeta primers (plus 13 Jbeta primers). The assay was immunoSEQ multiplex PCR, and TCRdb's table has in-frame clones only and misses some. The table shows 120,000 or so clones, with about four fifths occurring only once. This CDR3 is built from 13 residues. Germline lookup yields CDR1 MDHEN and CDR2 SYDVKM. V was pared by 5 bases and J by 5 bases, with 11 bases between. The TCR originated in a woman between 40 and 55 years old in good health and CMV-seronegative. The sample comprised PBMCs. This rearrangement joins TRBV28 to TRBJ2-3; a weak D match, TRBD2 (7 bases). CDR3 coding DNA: TGTGCCAGCAGTGGGGGGGGCGGAGATACGCAGTATTTT. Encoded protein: CASSGGGGDTQYF.